This record covers a single TCR beta chain. The antigen is undetermined. Germline CDR1 SGHTA, CDR2 FQGNSA. The CDR3 is 18 residues long. With V trimmed by 2 bases and J by 1 base, 13 bases remained unmatched. The method was immunoSEQ multiplex PCR; TCRdb's version includes in-frame clones alone and lacks a portion of them. The table records about 53,000 clones, roughly 83% of them present only once. These data are taken from a study of T cell responses to AZD1222 COVID-19 vaccine. Study-level information: Analyses pooled second doses at about 4 or about 12 weeks.

Study-wide results and limits: Receipt of two AZD1222 doses was followed by a rise in Spike-specific TCR breadth and depth. Regions 160-218 and 743-854 held dominance among vaccine-associated CD4 TCRs, which spanned spike. In the spike-specific TCR repertoire, nearly half reportedly target unmutated variant regions.

The sequence came from an adult in good health. Sample: peripheral blood, taken on day 0 of AZD1222 vaccination. The gene calls are TRBV7-2 and TRBJ2-7; TRBD2 matches 8 bases. CDR3 sequence: CASSLRASSGSRSYEQYF. CDR3 DNA sequence: TGTGCCAGCAGCTTAAGGGCGAGCAGCGGGAGCCGGTCCTACGAGCAGTACTTC.